Presented here are 9 T cell receptor beta chains from one specimen sequenced in a study of blood T cell repertoires in COVID-19. Clones were read by immunoSEQ multiplex PCR, and TCRdb kept only the in-frame ones, dropping some. The sample includes fewer than 300,000 clones, roughly 89% of them seen just once. The sequencing input was peripheral blood. Receptors originate from a man younger than 40 with acute or convalescent COVID-19.

This chain connects TRBV9 to TRBJ2-3, with D hard to call. The CDR3 runs 13 residues. Per germline, CDR1 SGDLS and CDR2 YYNGEE. Trimming took 2 bases from V and 0 from J, leaving 4 bases between them. The CDR3 DNA sequence: TGTGCCAGCAGCGTTTCTAGCACAGATACGCAGTATTTT. Amino acid sequence: CASSVSSTDTQYF.

V and J are TRBV7-9 and TRBJ1-6, with no clear D. V lost 1 base and J lost 6, with 7 bases in between. The germline gives CDR1 SEHNR, CDR2 FQNEAQ (reference sequence). The CDR3 extends over 14 amino acids. Here the CDR3 reads CASSLGAPNSPLHF. DNA of the CDR3: TGTGCCAGCAGCTTAGGGGCTCCTAATTCACCCCTCCACTTT.

This chain connects TRBV6-5 to TRBJ1-5, with TRBD1 matching 8 bases. Germline CDR1 is MNHEY and CDR2 is SVGAGI. V shed 7 bases and J 5 bases; nucleotides not matched to a gene: 10. CDR3 length: 15 amino acids. CDR3 DNA sequence: TGTGCCAGCAAAAAACAGGGGGGTGGCCATCAGCCCCAGCATTTT. This translates into CASKKQGGGHQPQHF.

The chain joins TRBV18 to TRBJ1-4; 7 bases agree with TRBD1. The V gene end was trimmed by 5 bases and the J gene end by 0 bases; junction bases not matched to a gene: 3. The CDR3 is 15 residues long. From germline, CDR1 is KGHSH and CDR2 LQKENI. The CDR3 DNA is TGTGCCAGCTCAATCGGACAGGCAACTAATGAAAAACTGTTTTTT. Encoded protein: CASSIGQATNEKLFF.

The rearrangement joins TRBV3-1 (or the pseudogene TRBV3-2) to TRBJ2-3, with D perhaps matching TRBD2 (6 bases). V was trimmed by 0 bases and J by 8 bases, leaving 15 bases between them. Looked up from germline, CDR1 is LGHDT and CDR2 is YNNKEL (reference sequence). The CDR3 runs to 15 residues. CDR3 coding DNA: TGTGCCAGCAGCCAAGAATGGGACTTGGGTGGTACGCAGTATTTT. It specifies CASSQEWDLGGTQYF.

This chain connects TRBV28 to TRBJ2-1, with TRBD2 matching over 7 bases. After removal of 5 bases from V and 8 bases from J, the junction contained 6 bases not matched to a gene. The germline gives CDR1 MDHEN, CDR2 SYDVKM. This CDR3 spans 13 amino acids. The CDR3 region is CASSRSGVDEQFF. DNA for the CDR3: TGTGCCAGCAGTAGGAGCGGGGTAGATGAGCAGTTCTTC.

The CDR3: CASKTPSGTGAFGYTF. Written as DNA, the CDR3 is TGTGCCAGCAAGACACCCTCCGGGACAGGGGCTTTTGGCTACACCTTC. The J gene is TRBJ1-2, the V gene TRBV6-6; 10 bases match TRBD1. In germline, CDR1 is MNHNY, CDR2 SVGAGI (reference sequence). The CDR3 spans 16 residues. The V and J ends lost 7 bases and 7 bases, in that order; junction bases with no gene match: 15.

This chain connects TRBV5-1 to TRBJ2-3; D possibly corresponds to TRBD2 (5 bases). Germline V CDR1 and CDR2: SGHRS, YFSETQ. The CDR3 has 14 residues. Trimming cost V 0 bases and J 5 bases, with 10 bases left between them. CDR3 residues: CASSLGGLVDTQYF. The CDR3 DNA sequence: TGCGCCAGCAGCTTGGGCGGGCTAGTAGATACGCAGTATTTT.

The sample holds a few counts of this clone. V usage is TRBV14 and J usage is TRBJ2-3; D is unclear. The CDR3 runs 17 residues. V shed 1 base and J shed 2 bases, with 16 bases lying between them. Germline lookup yields CDR1 SGHDN and CDR2 FVKESK. Written as DNA, the CDR3 is TGTGCCAGCAGCCAAGCCGACTTATTTTTCGCCACAGATACGCAGTATTTT. Translating gives CASSQADLFFATDTQYF. Full variable domain (rest looked up from reference TRBV14 and TRBJ2-3): EAGVTQFPSHSVIEKGQTVTLRCDPISGHDNLYWYRRVMGKEIKFLLHFVKESKQDESGMPNNRFLAERTGGTYSTLKVQPAELEDSGVYFCASSQADLFFATDTQYFGPGTRLTVL.